The 6 T cell receptor beta chains reported below all come from one sample, sequenced in a study of post-analysis software for immune sequencing data. Tagging with unique molecular identifiers was a feature of the TCR beta cDNA libraries. TCRdb independently ran MiXCR on the PCR reads; one entry per CDR3 protein. Here the sample spans about 820,000 distinct CDR3 sequences, around 50% being singletons. Study outcomes and limitations: About five TRBV segments appeared more often in patients than in controls, and TRBV5-6, TRBV5-1 and TRBV20-1 were among these.

These receptors lack a known antigen. The sequencing input was blood. The source of these receptors is a girl aged 5-17 years with multiple sclerosis.

J is TRBJ2-7 and V is TRBV5-1; 9 bases fit TRBD2. Germline CDR1 is SGHRS and CDR2 is YFSETQ. The CDR3 has 15 residues. The V gene end was trimmed by 4 bases and the J gene end by 3 bases; junction bases not matched to a gene: 8. CDR3 amino acids: CASSQTSGHVYEQYF. As DNA, the CDR3 is TGCGCCAGCAGCCAAACTAGCGGGCACGTCTACGAGCAGTACTTC.

The rearrangement uses TRBV7-2 and TRBJ2-4; 7 nucleotides agree with TRBD2. The J call could be wrong; TRBJ2-7 is a better fit for the DNA end. Germline CDR1 and CDR2: SGHTA and FQGNSA. The CDR3 runs 12 residues. CDR3 amino acids: CASSWTSGEQYF. The DNA of the CDR3 is TGTGCCAGCAGCTGGACTAGTGGCGAGCAGTACTTC.

This clonotype was seen once. V and J are TRBV3-1 and TRBJ2-5; 7 bases are a match to TRBD2. Germline assignment: CDR1 LGHDT and CDR2 YNNKEL (reference sequence). J was trimmed by 7 bases and V by 4 bases; bases with no gene match: 9. This CDR3 comprises 14 residues. CDR3 residues: CASSPPGRARTQYF. As DNA, the CDR3 is TGTGCCAGCAGCCCTCCTGGGAGGGCTCGGACCCAGTACTTC.

This clonotype appeared a few times. The chain uses TRBV5-1 and TRBJ2-5; D might be TRBD1 (5 bases). Trimming took off 0 bases at V and 2 bases at J, with 17 bases between the two ends. The CDR3 is 17 amino acids. The germline gives CDR1 SGHRS, CDR2 YFSETQ. The CDR3 region has the DNA TGCGCCAGCAGCTTGGATGGGGCCGAAGGCATTCAAGAGACCCAGTACTTC. Its translation is CASSLDGAEGIQETQYF.

This clonotype was recorded once. This chain joins TRBV3-1 and TRBJ2-7; 14 bases match TRBD2. V lost 0 bases, J lost 4 bases, and 2 bases stayed unmatched. The germline V gene encodes CDR1 LGHDT and CDR2 YNNKEL (reference sequence). The CDR3 has 16 residues. DNA of the CDR3: TGTGCCAGCAGCCAAGATCGGACTAGCGGGAGGTACGAGCAGTACTTC. This codes for CASSQDRTSGRYEQYF.

This clonotype was observed a few times. The chain joins TRBV6-4 to TRBJ2-3, with a possible D match to TRBD2 (5 bases). The CDR3 has 16 amino acids. The V gene's germline CDR1 is MRHNA and CDR2 SNTAGT. The V end was cut by 0 bases, the J end by 2 bases, with 12 bases between. The CDR3 spells CASSDSRVPLTDTQYF. In DNA, the CDR3 is TGTGCCAGCAGTGACTCGCGGGTACCCCTCACAGATACGCAGTATTTT.